The clone carrying this TCR beta chain showed up just once. The antigen remains undetermined. The CDR3 is 15 amino acids. V was clipped by 3 bases and J by 4 bases; unmatched bases: 5. The entry originates in a study of cytomegalovirus exposure and HLA in healthy donors. Whole-study findings and limits: A prior analysis recorded that most TCR beta V segments were productive about 90% or about 30% of the time. Specificity for CMV antigens was confirmed in vitro for three of the CMV-associated chains.

The PCR employed 60 Vbeta primers together with 13 Jbeta primers. This table comes from immunoSEQ multiplex PCR, and its TCRdb copy is limited to in-frame clones, with some not included. This repertoire shows 120,000 to 150,000 clones, approximately 80% found once; its top ten account for roughly 4%. The chain links TRBV23-1 to TRBJ1-4, with 7 bases fitting TRBD1. TRBV23-1 is an ORF, and what it does is uncertain. The specimen sequenced was PBMCs. The sequence came from a woman between 35 and 50 years old in good health and CMV-seropositive. CDR3 bases: TGCGCCAGCAGTCACGGGACAGATCATAATGAAAAACTGTTTTTT. Translated, it gives CASSHGTDHNEKLFF.